Following are 3 T cell receptor beta chains from one sample sequenced in a study of T cell responses to AZD1222 COVID-19 vaccine (dated by TCRdb to 2020 to 2022). Library generation was performed with the immunoSEQ multiplex PCR assay. TCRdb stores this immuneACCESS table with in-frame sequences only. Part of the clones is absent; in the studies checked, under half of the shortfall reflects unresolved V genes, and no reason is known for the rest. For this sample there are some 280,000 clones; about 94% appear just once. Roughly 0.5% of the sample is taken by the ten largest. The time point label corresponds to: about 28 days (+/-7) after the second vaccine dose. This sample comprised peripheral blood, obtained 28 days after the second AZD1222 dose. The receptors here all came from an adult who received the AZD1222 COVID-19 vaccine.

The V gene is TRBV6-5, the J gene TRBJ1-3; D might be TRBD1 (6 bases). Germline CDR1 reads MNHEY; CDR2 reads SVGAGI. The CDR3 spans 14 residues. Between the trimmed V and J ends, which lost 11 bases and 0 bases, there was a span of 14 bases. The CDR3 loop is CASGTGHSGNTIYF. The DNA of the CDR3 is TGTGCCTCAGGAACGGGACACTCTGGAAACACCATATATTTT.

The chain links TRBV18 to TRBJ2-2; D is unresolved. V lost 6 bases to trimming and J lost 4 bases, with 12 bases between them. Germline values: CDR1 KGHSH, CDR2 LQKENI. The CDR3 runs to 14 residues. The CDR3 sequence: CASSGSSATGELFF. The CDR3 DNA follows: TGTGCCAGCTCGGGGTCATCAGCCACCGGGGAGCTGTTTTTT.

This rearrangement joins TRBV5-5 to TRBJ1-2; D ambiguous. This CDR3 comprises 13 residues. Germline V gene data show CDR1 as SGHKS and CDR2 as YYEKEE (reference sequence). Trimming stripped 4 bases from V and 3 bases from J, with 10 bases between. CDR3 residues: CASSHPGDYGYTF. The CDR3 DNA reads as TGTGCCAGCAGCCACCCGGGAGACTATGGCTACACCTTC.